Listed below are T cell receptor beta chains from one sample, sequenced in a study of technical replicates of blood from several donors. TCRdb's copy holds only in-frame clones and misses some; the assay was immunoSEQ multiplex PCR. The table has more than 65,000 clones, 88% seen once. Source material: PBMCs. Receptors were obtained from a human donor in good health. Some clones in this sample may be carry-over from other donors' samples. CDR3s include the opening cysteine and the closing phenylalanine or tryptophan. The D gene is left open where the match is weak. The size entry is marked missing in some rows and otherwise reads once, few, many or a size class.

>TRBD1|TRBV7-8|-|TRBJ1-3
CASSYGAHRGGNTIYF
TGTGCCAGCAGCTACGGAGCCCACAGGGGAGGAAACACCATATATTTT
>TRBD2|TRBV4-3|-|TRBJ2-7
CASSQGWAGGNAYEQYF
TGCGCCAGCAGCCAAGGATGGGCGGGGGGCAATGCCTACGAGCAGTACTTC
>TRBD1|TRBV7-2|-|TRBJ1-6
CASSLALGQGYNSPLHF
TGTGCCAGCAGCTTAGCGCTCGGACAGGGGTATAATTCACCCCTCCACTTT
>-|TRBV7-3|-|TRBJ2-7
CASSSKTPKGYEQYF
TGTGCCAGCAGCTCAAAGACACCAAAAGGATACGAGCAGTACTTC
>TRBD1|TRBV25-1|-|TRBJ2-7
CASSTTGGPPYEQYF
TGTGCCAGCAGCACCACAGGGGGCCCACCCTACGAGCAGTACTTC
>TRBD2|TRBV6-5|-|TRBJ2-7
CASSYSTSGSYEQYF
TGTGCCAGCAGTTACTCTACTAGCGGCTCCTACGAGCAGTACTTC
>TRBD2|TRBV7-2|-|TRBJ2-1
CASSLLPLAGGISHEQFF
TGTGCCAGCAGCTTACTTCCTTTAGCGGGGGGGATCTCACATGAGCAGTTCTTC
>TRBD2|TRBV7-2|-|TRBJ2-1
CASSLETSGGFNEQFF
TGTGCCAGCAGCTTAGAGACTAGCGGGGGATTCAATGAGCAGTTCTTC
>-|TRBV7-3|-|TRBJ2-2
CASRLQRPTGELFF
TGTGCCAGCAGATTGCAGAGGCCTACCGGGGAGCTGTTTTTT
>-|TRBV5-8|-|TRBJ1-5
CASSLTANQPQHF
TGTGCCAGCAGCTTGACAGCCAATCAGCCCCAGCATTTT
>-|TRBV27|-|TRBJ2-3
CASSSPTAGTDTQYF
TGTGCCAGCAGTTCCCCGACGGCGGGCACAGATACGCAGTATTTT
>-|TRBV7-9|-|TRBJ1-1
CASSSRGWTEAFF
TGTGCCAGCAGTTCAAGGGGCTGGACTGAAGCTTTCTTT
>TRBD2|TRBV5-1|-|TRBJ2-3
CASSGGESDTQYF
TGCGCCAGCAGCGGGGGGGAGTCAGATACGCAGTATTTT
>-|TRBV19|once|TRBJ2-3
CASSPGTLGDTQYF
TGTGCCAGTAGCCCTGGGACTCTTGGGGATACGCAGTATTTT
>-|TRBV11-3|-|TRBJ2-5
CASSPRTGGQETQYF
TGTGCCAGCAGCCCAAGGACAGGAGGGCAAGAGACCCAGTACTTC
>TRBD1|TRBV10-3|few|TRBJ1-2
CAIRGQGNYGYTF
TGTGCCATCAGGGGACAGGGTAACTATGGCTACACCTTC
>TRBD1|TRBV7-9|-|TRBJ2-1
CASSRLPGQTYNEQFF
TGTGCCAGCAGCCGACTACCGGGACAGACTTACAATGAGCAGTTCTTC
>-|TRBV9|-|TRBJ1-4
CASSRLEGRDEKLFF
TGTGCCAGCAGCCGGCTGGAGGGAAGGGATGAAAAACTGTTTTTT
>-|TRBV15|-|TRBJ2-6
CATSSTEGMGSAGANVLTF
TGTGCCACCAGCAGCACTGAGGGTATGGGATCGGCTGGGGCCAACGTCCTGACTTTC
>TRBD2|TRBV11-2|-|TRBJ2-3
CASSLSSGRPPLYF
TGTGCCAGCAGCTTATCTAGCGGGAGGCCCCCTCTGTATTTT
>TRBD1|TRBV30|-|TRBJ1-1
CAWSQTGNEAFF
TGTGCCTGGAGTCAGACAGGGAATGAAGCTTTCTTT
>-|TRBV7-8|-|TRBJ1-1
CASSAQGNTEAFF
TGTGCCAGCAGCGCACAGGGGAACACTGAAGCTTTCTTT
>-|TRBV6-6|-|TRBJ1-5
CASSYSSDNQPQHF
TGTGCCAGCAGTTACTCCTCAGACAATCAGCCCCAGCATTTT
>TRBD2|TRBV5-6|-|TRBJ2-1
CASSLLAGRGDEQFF
TGTGCCAGCAGCTTGCTAGCGGGAAGAGGGGATGAGCAGTTCTTC
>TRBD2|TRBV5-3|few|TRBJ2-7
CARSNLGLAGAYEQYF
TGTGCCAGAAGTAATCTCGGACTAGCGGGAGCATACGAGCAGTACTTC
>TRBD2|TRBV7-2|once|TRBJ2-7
CASSLGLGTSPLEQYF
TGTGCCAGCAGCTTAGGATTGGGGACTAGCCCTCTCGAGCAGTACTTC
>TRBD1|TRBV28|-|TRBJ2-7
CASSSPGQPNSYEQYF
TGTGCCAGCAGTTCACCGGGACAGCCAAACTCCTACGAGCAGTACTTC
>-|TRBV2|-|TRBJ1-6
CASSLRDMNSPLHF
TGTGCCAGCAGTCTCCGGGATATGAATTCACCCCTCCACTTT
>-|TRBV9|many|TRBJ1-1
CASSGDSLTEAFF
TGTGCCAGCAGCGGAGACAGCCTCACTGAAGCTTTCTTT
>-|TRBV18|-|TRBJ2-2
CASSPFEGTGELFF
TGTGCCAGCTCACCTTTCGAGGGCACCGGGGAGCTGTTTTTT
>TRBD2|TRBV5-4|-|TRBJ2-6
CASSRRGVTFSGANVLTF
TGTGCCAGCAGCCGCCGGGGGGTTACATTCTCTGGGGCCAACGTCCTGACTTTC
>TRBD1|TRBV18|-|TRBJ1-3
CASSPTTGGSSGNTIYF
TGTGCCAGCTCACCAACAACAGGGGGTAGCTCTGGAAACACCATATATTTT
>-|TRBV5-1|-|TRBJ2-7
CASSLNAGSVYEQYF
TGCGCCAGCAGCTTGAATGCGGGCTCCGTCTACGAGCAGTACTTC